These T cell receptor beta chains were read from a single sample in a study of long-term antiretroviral therapy in people with HIV. Sequenced by immunoSEQ multiplex PCR; TCRdb stores in-frame clones only, minus some. This sample has under 45,000 clones, with roughly 94% found just once. The sequenced sample was unsorted PBMCs, obtained 5 to 5.5 years after starting antiretroviral therapy. These receptors all stem from a woman aged 50 to 60 with HIV. Each CDR3 is given without its conserved first and last residue.

TRBJ1-2,TRBV10-3,AISEPPSTGGGGYT
TRBJ2-3,TRBV6-5,ASTGGVGTSLY
TRBJ2-1,TRBV7-3,ASSLSKVGARGNEQF
TRBJ2-3,TRBV2,ASSERRRPRTDTQY
TRBJ2-4,TRBV27,ASSQGQSLLAKNIQY
TRBJ2-5,TRBV19,ASKDQGDRETQY
TRBJ2-5,TRBV7-6,ASSSTGTRKTQY
TRBJ2-7,TRBV7-2,ASSSSGSYEQY
TRBJ1-3,TRBV6-1,ASSSNRGTGNTIY
TRBJ2-5,TRBV5-6,ASSLGDRQLGQETQY
TRBJ1-6,TRBV9,ASSSTDGFNSPLH
TRBJ1-2,TRBV27,ASSPRPSQERGYT
TRBJ2-3,TRBV12-1,ASTLKLNSRREGDTQY
TRBJ2-6,TRBV5-4,ASSSPRGGISGANVLT
TRBJ2-1,TRBV13,ASSFGPSSYNEQF
TRBJ2-2,TRBV2,ASSETAGSNTGELF
TRBJ2-6,TRBV12-5,ASTPGTGANVLT
TRBJ1-2,TRBV5-1,ASSLVTGVPIYGYT
TRBJ2-3,TRBV5-1,ASSSRLAGGSTDTQY
TRBJ2-2,TRBV2,ASKETGTGTGELF
TRBJ2-7,TRBV5-1,ASSRLAGGLYEQY
TRBJ1-1,TRBV29-1,SVDPGQGRTEAF
TRBJ1-2,TRBV11-2,ASSLGGENYGYT
TRBJ2-3,TRBV5-6,ASSSQAGTGFADTQY
TRBJ2-1,TRBV9,ASSPSSGGAWEQF
TRBJ2-3,TRBV30,AWSPARGTDTQY
TRBJ1-2,TRBV19,ASSRQGVRNYGYT
TRBJ2-2,TRBV6-1,ASSEGYPRRANTGELF
TRBJ2-1,TRBV5-1,ASSLGGGGYNEQF
TRBJ2-7,TRBV2,ASSPGLAGGSYEQY
TRBJ2-3,TRBV10-3,AISDGTASTDTQY
TRBJ2-1,TRBV23-1,ASSRGLHWEF
TRBJ1-1,TRBV7-2,ASSLSLNTEAF
TRBJ2-6,TRBV7-9,ASSHWTGISSGANVLT
TRBJ2-1,TRBV6-5,ASSYRDHGDEQF
TRBJ1-6,TRBV30,AWSGGGGNSPLH
TRBJ1-4,TRBV4-1,ASSQVPRATNEKLF
TRBJ1-1,TRBV6-6,ASSTTGPTEAF
TRBJ1-2,TRBV15,ATSRDMVYGYT
TRBJ1-2,TRBV9,ASSVGSQTNYGYT
TRBJ1-4,TRBV21-1,ASSTTGKRSSNEKLF
TRBJ2-3,TRBV5-6,ASSLAGDTQY
TRBJ2-1,TRBV11-3,ASSLGGSYNEQF
TRBJ2-4,TRBV19,ASSEGTRKAKNIQY
TRBJ2-6,TRBV19,ASSMMRSSGANVLT
TRBJ2-3,TRBV4-3,ASSQEGGLAPDTQY
TRBJ2-6,TRBV19,ASSIGAVSGANVLT
TRBJ2-1,TRBV4-1,ASSQELQLINNEQF
TRBJ2-1,TRBV19,ASSPGWGAGAYNEQF
TRBJ2-7,TRBV10-3,AISTGTAPSEQY